This TCR beta chain was obtained from a study of blood T cell repertoires in COVID-19. About the research overall: PBMCs, B-cell-depleted T cells, or T cells were the source of the cDNA or gDNA that made up the material.

Authors' data handling: Estimation of nucleated cell counts relied on the amplification of reference gene primers. TCRdb keeps only in-frame clones here, not all; method: immunoSEQ multiplex PCR. V and J calls and clone size follow that table, whereas D and trimming were derived from the DNA. The sample has roughly 80,000 clones; approximately 90% are singletons. CDR3 size: 17 residues. Germline CDR1 SQVTM, CDR2 ANQGSEA. After removal of 4 bases from V and 4 bases from J, the junction contained 14 bases not matched to a gene. V and J are TRBV29-1 and TRBJ1-3, with 9 bases aligning to TRBD1. The receptor was derived from a woman of 80 years or more with active or convalescent COVID-19. Sequenced sample: peripheral blood. CDR3 amino acids: CSVVRPLDRGDGNTIYF. The CDR3 DNA reads TGCAGCGTTGTTAGACCGCTGGACAGGGGAGACGGAAACACCATATATTTT.